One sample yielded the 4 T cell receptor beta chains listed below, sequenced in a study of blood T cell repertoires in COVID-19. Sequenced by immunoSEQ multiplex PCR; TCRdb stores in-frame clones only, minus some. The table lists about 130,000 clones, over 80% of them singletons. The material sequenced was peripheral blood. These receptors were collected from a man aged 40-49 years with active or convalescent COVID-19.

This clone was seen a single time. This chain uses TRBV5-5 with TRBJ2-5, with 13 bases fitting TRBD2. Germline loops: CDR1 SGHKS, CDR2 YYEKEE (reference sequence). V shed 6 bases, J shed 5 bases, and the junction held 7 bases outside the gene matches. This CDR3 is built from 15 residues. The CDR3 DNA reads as TGTGCCAGCACCTGGACTAGCGGGGGTTCGGAGACCCAGTACTTC. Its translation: CASTWTSGGSETQYF.

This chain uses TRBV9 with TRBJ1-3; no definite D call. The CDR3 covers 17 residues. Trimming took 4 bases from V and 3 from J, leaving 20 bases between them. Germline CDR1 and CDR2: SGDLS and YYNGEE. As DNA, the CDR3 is TGTGCCAGCAGCCGCGGGAGAGGAGGGCACGATGGAAACACCATATATTTT. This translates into CASSRGRGGHDGNTIYF.

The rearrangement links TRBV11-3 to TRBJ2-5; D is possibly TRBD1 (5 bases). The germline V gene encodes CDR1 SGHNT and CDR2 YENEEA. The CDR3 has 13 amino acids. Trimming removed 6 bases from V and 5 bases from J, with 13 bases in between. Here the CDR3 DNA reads TGTGCCAGCAGTTACAGGCAATCGGAGACCCAGTACTTC. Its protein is CASSYRQSETQYF. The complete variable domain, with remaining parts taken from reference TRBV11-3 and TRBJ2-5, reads EAGVVQSPRYKIIEKKQPVAFWCNPISGHNTLYWYLQNLGQGPELLIRYENEEAVDDSQLPKDRFSAERLKGVDSTLKIQPAELGDSAVYLCASSYRQSETQYFGPGTRLLVL.

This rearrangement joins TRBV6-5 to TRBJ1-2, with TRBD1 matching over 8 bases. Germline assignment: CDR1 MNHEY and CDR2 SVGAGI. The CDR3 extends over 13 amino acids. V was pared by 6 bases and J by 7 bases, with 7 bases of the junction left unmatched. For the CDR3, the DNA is TGTGCCAGCAGACGGACAGGGAAAGGTGGCTACACCTTC. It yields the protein CASRRTGKGGYTF.